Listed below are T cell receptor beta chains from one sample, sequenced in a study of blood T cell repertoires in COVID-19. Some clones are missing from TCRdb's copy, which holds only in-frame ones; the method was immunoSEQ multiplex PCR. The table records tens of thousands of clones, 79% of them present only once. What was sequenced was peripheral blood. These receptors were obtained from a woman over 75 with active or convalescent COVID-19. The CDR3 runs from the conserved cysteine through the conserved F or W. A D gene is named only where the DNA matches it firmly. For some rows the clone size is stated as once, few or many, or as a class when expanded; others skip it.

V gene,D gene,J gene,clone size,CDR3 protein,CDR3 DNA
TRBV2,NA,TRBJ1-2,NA,CASSEGRSYYTF,TGTGCCAGCAGTGAAGGCAGGTCCTACTACACCTTC
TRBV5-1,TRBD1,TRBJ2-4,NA,CASSLVAGGAMDIQYF,TGCGCCAGCAGCTTGGTGGCAGGGGGCGCGATGGACATTCAGTACTTC
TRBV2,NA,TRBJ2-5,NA,CASSADAQGFETQYF,TGTGCCAGCAGCGCCGATGCACAGGGATTCGAGACCCAGTACTTC
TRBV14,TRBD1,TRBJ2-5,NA,CASSQARVNRGFEETQYF,TGTGCCAGCAGCCAAGCGCGAGTGAACAGGGGGTTCGAGGAGACCCAGTACTTC
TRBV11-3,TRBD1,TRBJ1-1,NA,CASSVQGENTEAFF,TGTGCCAGCAGCGTACAGGGGGAGAACACTGAAGCTTTCTTT
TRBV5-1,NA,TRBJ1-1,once,CASRSPRGPMNTEAFF,TGCGCCAGCAGGTCCCCACGGGGTCCCATGAACACTGAAGCTTTCTTT
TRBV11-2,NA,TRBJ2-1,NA,CASSLGQRWFF,TGTGCCAGCAGCCTCGGACAGCGGTGGTTCTTC
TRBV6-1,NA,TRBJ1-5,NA,CASSEARPGLPGPLNQPQHF,TGTGCCAGCAGTGAAGCTAGACCGGGACTTCCTGGCCCCCTCAATCAGCCCCAGCATTTT
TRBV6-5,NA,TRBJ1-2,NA,CASRIPGEEGYTF,TGTGCCAGCAGAATCCCCGGTGAAGAAGGCTACACCTTC
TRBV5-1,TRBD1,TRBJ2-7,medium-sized,CASSWNLPLGQGAAYEQYF,TGCGCCAGCAGCTGGAATCTACCGCTGGGACAGGGTGCCGCCTACGAGCAGTACTTC
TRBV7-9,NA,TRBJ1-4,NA,CASTRLGALNEKLFF,TGTGCCAGCACCCGATTGGGGGCATTAAATGAAAAACTGTTTTTT
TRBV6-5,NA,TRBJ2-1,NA,CASSPGTYNEQFF,TGTGCCAGCAGCCCAGGGACCTACAATGAGCAGTTCTTC
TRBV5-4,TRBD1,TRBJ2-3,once,CASSLDRGRADTQYF,TGTGCCAGCAGCCTGGACAGGGGGCGCGCAGATACGCAGTATTTT
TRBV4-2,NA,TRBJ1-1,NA,CASSFPGVPEAFF,TGTGCCAGCAGCTTCCCCGGGGTGCCTGAAGCTTTCTTT
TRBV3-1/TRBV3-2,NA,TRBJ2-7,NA,CASSHRGGEQYF,TGTGCCAGCAGCCATAGGGGCGGAGAGCAGTACTTC
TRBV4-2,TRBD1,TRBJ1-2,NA,CASSQAGGYGYTF,TGTGCCAGCAGCCAAGCAGGGGGCTATGGCTACACCTTC
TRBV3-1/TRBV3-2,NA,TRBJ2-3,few,CASSRNYYLDSDTQYF,TGTGCCAGCAGCCGAAACTACTATTTGGATTCAGATACGCAGTATTTT